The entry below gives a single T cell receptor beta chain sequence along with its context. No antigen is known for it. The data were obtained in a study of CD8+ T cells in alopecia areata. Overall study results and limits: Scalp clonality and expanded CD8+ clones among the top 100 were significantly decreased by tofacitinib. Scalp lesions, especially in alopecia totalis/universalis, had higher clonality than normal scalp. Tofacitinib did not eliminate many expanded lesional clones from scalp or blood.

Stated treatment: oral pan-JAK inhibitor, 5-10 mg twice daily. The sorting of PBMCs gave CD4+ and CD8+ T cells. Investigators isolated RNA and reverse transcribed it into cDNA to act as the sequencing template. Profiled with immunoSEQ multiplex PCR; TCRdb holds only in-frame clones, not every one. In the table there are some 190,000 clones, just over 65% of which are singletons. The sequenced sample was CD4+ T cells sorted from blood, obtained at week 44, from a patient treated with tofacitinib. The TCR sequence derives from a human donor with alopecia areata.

The DNA for the CDR3 is TGTGCCAGCAGCCCCCGTTTCCGGACAGGGGGAGAGACCCAGTACTTC. It yields the protein CASSPRFRTGGETQYF. The genes are TRBV11-2 and TRBJ2-5; 10 bases fit TRBD1. This CDR3 is built from 16 residues. CDR1 and CDR2 (germline): SGHAT, FQNNGV. V lost 5 bases, J lost 4 bases, and 10 bases stayed unmatched. Drawing the rest from reference TRBV11-2 and TRBJ2-5, the complete variable domain is EAGVAQSPRYKIIEKRQSVAFWCNPISGHATLYWYQQILGQGPKLLIQFQNNGVVDDSQLPKDRFSAERLKGVDSTLKIQPAKLEDSAVYLCASSPRFRTGGETQYFGPGTRLLVL.